The 5 T cell receptor beta chains reported below all come from one sample, sequenced in a study of blood T cell repertoires in COVID-19. TCRdb's table, derived via immunoSEQ multiplex PCR, lists solely in-frame clones and lacks some. Here the sample spans about 26,000 clones, roughly 90% being singletons. The specimen was peripheral blood. These receptors all come from a human donor in a cohort sampled during active COVID-19.

The chain couples TRBV6-2 or TRBV6-3 to TRBJ1-5, with TRBD1 identical over 9 bases. Losses at the gene ends were 5 bases for V and 1 base for J; bases not matched to a gene: 6. This CDR3 is 16 amino acids long. The germline V gene has CDR1 MNHEY and CDR2 SVGEGT. CDR3 sequence reads: CASSGPQGASNQPQHF. The CDR3 DNA reads TGTGCCAGCAGTGGCCCACAGGGGGCGAGCAATCAGCCCCAGCATTTT.

The chain uses TRBV27 and TRBJ2-7; 9 bases agree with TRBD1. Losses at the gene ends were 6 bases for V and 6 bases for J; bases not matched to a gene: 6. CDR3 length: 13 amino acids. Germline V gene sequence: CDR1 MNHEY, CDR2 SMNVEV (reference sequence). The CDR3 DNA is TGTGCCAGCAGCCGGGACAGGGCCGGCGAGCAGTACTTC. This translates into CASSRDRAGEQYF.

This clone was detected only a few times. The chain uses TRBV3-1 (or the pseudogene TRBV3-2) and TRBJ1-2; D gene unclear. The CDR3 contains 15 residues. V was cut by 0 bases and J by 4 bases, with 12 bases left in between. Germline V gives CDR1 LGHDT, CDR2 YNNKEL (reference sequence). The CDR3 region has the DNA TGTGCCAGCAGCCAAGACGTCGGGAGAACCTATGGCTACACCTTC. This translates into CASSQDVGRTYGYTF.

The J gene is TRBJ2-7, the V gene TRBV6-5; 9 bases fit TRBD2. CDR3 length: 15 residues. Trimming took 5 bases from V and 2 from J; bases not matched to a gene: 7. CDR1 is MNHEY and CDR2 is SVGAGI in the germline V gene. In DNA, the CDR3 is TGTGCCAGCAGTCCCTTAGCGGGAGCGACCTACGAGCAGTACTTC. Its translation: CASSPLAGATYEQYF.

This chain links TRBV7-2 with TRBJ2-7; D ambiguous. Per germline, CDR1 SGHTA and CDR2 FQGNSA. The V end lost 2 bases, the J end lost 2 bases, and 10 bases lay between the germline ends. The CDR3 has 14 amino acids. The CDR3 loop reads CASSLLQVAYEQYF. DNA for the CDR3: TGTGCCAGCAGCTTACTCCAGGTAGCCTACGAGCAGTACTTC.